By frequency in the sample, the clone carrying this T cell receptor (beta chain) is large (0.1 to 1%). Trimming pared 5 bases from V and 0 bases from J, leaving 10 bases between. CDR3 length: 14 amino acids. TRBV12-4/TRBJ1-2 clonotypes were amplified with adaptor-ligated barcode primers. TCRdb re-analysed the multiplex PCR reads in MiXCR, keeping a single row per CDR3 protein. Of 280 or so distinct CDR3 sequences in the sample, about 20% were seen once. Treg sorting used a CD4+CD25+CD127-/low gate. Sequencing was done on a sample of Tregs sorted from blood. The sequence derives from a female donor with breast cancer. V usage is TRBV12-3 or TRBV12-4 and J usage is TRBJ1-2, with D hard to call. The CDR3 DNA sequence: TGTGCCAGCAGTCCCGTTAAAGCTAACTATGGCTACACCTTC. Translated: CASSPVKANYGYTF.